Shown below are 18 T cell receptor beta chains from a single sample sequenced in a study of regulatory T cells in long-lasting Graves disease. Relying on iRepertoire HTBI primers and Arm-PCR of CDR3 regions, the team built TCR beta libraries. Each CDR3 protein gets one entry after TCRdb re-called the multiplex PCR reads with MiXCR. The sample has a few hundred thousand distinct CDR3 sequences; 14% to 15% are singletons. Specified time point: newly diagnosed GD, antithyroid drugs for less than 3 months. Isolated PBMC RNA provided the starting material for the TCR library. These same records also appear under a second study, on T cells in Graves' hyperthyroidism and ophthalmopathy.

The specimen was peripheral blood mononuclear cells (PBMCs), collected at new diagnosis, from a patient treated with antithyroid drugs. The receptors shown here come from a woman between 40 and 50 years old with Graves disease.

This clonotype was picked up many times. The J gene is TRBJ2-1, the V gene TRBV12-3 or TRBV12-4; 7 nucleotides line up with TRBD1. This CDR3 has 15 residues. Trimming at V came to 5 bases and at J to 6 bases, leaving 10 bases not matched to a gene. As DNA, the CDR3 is TGTGCCAGCAGTACCCGACAGGGTATCGCCAATGAGCAGTTCTTC. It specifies CASSTRQGIANEQFF.

The CDR3 spells CSGRKGRTSGDGEQYF. DNA of the CDR3: TGCAGCGGAAGAAAGGGACGGACCTCCGGGGACGGCGAGCAGTACTTC. The V call is TRBV29-1, the J call TRBJ2-7; either TRBD1 or TRBD2 may supply D (5 bases each). The CDR3 sequence is 16 residues long. Trimming removed 7 bases from V and 6 bases from J, with 28 bases in between. The germline V gene encodes CDR1 SQVTM and CDR2 ANQGSEA.

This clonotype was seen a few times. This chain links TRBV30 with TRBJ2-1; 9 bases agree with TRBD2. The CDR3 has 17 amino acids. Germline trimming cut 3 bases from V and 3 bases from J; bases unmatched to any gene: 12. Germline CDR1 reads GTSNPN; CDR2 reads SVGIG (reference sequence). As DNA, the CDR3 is TGTGCCTGGAGGCTCCAGGCTAGCGGGAATTACTACAATGAGCAGTTCTTC. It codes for CAWRLQASGNYYNEQFF.

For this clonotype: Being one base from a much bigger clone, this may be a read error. The CDR3 sequence is CSAYRVNYGHTF. The CDR3 nucleotides read TGCAGTGCCTATAGGGTAAACTATGGCCACACCTTC. The chain is built from TRBV20-1 and TRBJ1-2; D is uncertain. The CDR3 runs 12 residues. The germline V gene encodes CDR1 DFQATT and CDR2 SNEGSKA (reference sequence).

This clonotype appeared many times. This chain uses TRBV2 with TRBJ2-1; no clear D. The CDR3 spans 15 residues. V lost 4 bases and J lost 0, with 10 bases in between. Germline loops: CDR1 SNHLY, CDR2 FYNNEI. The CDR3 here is CASSVSASSYNEQFF. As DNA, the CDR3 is TGTGCCAGCAGTGTTTCAGCGAGCTCCTACAATGAGCAGTTCTTC. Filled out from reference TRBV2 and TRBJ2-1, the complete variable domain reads EPEVTQTPSHQVTQMGQEVILRCVPISNHLYFYWYRQILGQKVEFLVSFYNNEISEKSEIFDDQFSVERPDGSNFTLKIRSTKLEDSAMYFCASSVSASSYNEQFFGPGTRLTVL.

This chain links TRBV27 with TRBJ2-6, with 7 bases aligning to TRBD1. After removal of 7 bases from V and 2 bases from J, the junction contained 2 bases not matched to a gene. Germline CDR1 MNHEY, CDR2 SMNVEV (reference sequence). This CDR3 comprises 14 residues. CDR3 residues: CASTDRAGANVLTF. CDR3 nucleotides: TGTGCCAGCACCGACAGGGCTGGGGCCAACGTCCTGACTTTC.

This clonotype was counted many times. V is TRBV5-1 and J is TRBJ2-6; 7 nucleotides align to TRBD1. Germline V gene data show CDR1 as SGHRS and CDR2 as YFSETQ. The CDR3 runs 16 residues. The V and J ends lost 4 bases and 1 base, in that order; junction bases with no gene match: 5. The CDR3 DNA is TGCGCCAGCAGCGCTACAGGGGAGTCTGGGGCCAACGTCCTGACTTTC. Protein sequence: CASSATGESGANVLTF. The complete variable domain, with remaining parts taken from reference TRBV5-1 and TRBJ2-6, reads KAGVTQTPRYLIKTRGQQVTLSCSPISGHRSVSWYQQTPGQGLQFLFEYFSETQRNKGNFPGRFSGRQFSNSRSEMNVSTLELGDSALYLCASSATGESGANVLTFGAGSRLTVL.

The CDR3 is CASSVVSDYGYTF. Here the CDR3 DNA reads TGTGCCAGCAGCGTAGTGTCAGACTATGGCTACACCTTC. The J gene is TRBJ1-2, the V gene TRBV9; D remains ambiguous. Trimming stripped 0 bases from V and 3 bases from J, with 6 bases between. The CDR3 extends over 13 amino acids. The germline CDR1 and CDR2 sequences are SGDLS and YYNGEE.

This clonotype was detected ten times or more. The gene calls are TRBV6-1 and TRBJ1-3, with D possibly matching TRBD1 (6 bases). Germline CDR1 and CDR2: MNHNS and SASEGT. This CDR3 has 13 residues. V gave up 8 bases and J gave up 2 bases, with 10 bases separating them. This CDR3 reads CASWRQAGNTIYF. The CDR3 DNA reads TGTGCCAGCTGGAGACAGGCTGGAAACACCATATATTTT.

The CDR3 sequence: CASSQTHKETQYF. CDR3 DNA: TGTGCCAGCAGCCAAACTCACAAAGAGACCCAGTACTTC. The chain links TRBV4-2 to TRBJ2-5; D not resolved. The CDR3 runs 13 residues. Trimming took off 2 bases at V and 3 bases at J, with 7 bases between the two ends. The germline gives CDR1 LGHNA, CDR2 YNFKEQ.

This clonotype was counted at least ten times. The CDR3: CASSTGVGSGNTIYF. CDR3 nucleotide sequence: TGTGCCAGCAGTACCGGAGTAGGGTCTGGAAACACCATATATTTT. This chain links TRBV12-3 or TRBV12-4 with TRBJ1-3; D uncertain. The V end lost 5 bases, the J end lost 1 base, and 12 bases lay between the germline ends. This CDR3 comprises 15 residues.

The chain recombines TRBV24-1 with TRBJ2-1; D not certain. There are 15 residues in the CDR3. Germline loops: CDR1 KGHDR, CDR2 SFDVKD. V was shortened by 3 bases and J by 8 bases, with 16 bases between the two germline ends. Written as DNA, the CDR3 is TGTGCCACCAGTGATCGCCAGAAGTCTGGCGATGAGCAGTTCTTC. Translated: CATSDRQKSGDEQFF.

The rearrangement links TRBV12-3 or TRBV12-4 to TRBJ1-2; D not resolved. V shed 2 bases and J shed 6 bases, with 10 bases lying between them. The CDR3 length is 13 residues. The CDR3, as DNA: TGTGCCAGCAGTTTATCCCGGTACGATGGCTACACCTTC. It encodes CASSLSRYDGYTF.

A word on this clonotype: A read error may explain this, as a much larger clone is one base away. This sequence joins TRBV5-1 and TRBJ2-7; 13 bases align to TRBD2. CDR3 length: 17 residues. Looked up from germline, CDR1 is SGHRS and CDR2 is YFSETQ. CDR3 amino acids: CASRGGLAGSLVYDQYF. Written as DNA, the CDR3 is TGCGCCAGCAGGGGGGGACTAGCGGGATCGCTGGTGTACGATCAGTACTTC. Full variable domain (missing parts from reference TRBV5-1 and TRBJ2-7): KAGVTQTPRYLIKTRGQQVTLSCSPISGHRSVSWYQQTPGQGLQFLFEYFSETQRNKGNFPGRFSGRQFSNSRSEMNVSTLELGDSALYLCASRGGLAGSLVYDQYFGPGTRLTVT.

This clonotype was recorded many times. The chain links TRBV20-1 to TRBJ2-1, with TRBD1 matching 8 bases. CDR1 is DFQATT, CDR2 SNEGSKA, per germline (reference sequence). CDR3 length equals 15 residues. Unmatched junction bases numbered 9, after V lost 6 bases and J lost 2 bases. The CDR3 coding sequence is TGCAGTGCCCTCGGGGGACAGGTGACCTACAATGAGCAGTTCTTC. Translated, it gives CSALGGQVTYNEQFF.

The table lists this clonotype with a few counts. CDR3 amino acids: CSARDLRGRGVNTEAFF. In DNA form, the CDR3 reads TGCAGTGCTAGAGATTTAAGGGGGAGAGGGGTGAACACTGAAGCTTTCTTT. The rearrangement joins TRBV20-1 to TRBJ1-1; D is possibly TRBD1 (6 bases). V was shortened by 0 bases and J by 0 bases, with 17 bases between the two germline ends. The V gene's germline CDR1 is DFQATT and CDR2 SNEGSKA (reference sequence). The CDR3 runs to 17 residues.

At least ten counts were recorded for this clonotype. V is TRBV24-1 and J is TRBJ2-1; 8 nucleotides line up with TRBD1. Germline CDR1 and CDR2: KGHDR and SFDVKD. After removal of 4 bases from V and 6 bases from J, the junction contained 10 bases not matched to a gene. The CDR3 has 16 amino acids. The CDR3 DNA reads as TGTGCCACCAGTGACTACGGACAGGGCTCGGGCAATGAGCAGTTCTTC. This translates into CATSDYGQGSGNEQFF.

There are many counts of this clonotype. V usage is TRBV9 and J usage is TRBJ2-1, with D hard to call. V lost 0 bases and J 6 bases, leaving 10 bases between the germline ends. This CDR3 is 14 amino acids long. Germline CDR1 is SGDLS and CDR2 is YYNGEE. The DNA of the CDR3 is TGTGCCAGCAGCGTAGATATAGAATTCAATGAGCAGTTCTTC. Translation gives CASSVDIEFNEQFF.